This TCR beta chain was identified in a study of cytomegalovirus exposure and HLA in healthy donors (dated by TCRdb to between 2016 and 2019). With respect to the entire study: An earlier analysis of approximately 600 of the donors reported about 250 Gb of sequence data and 100 million to 140 million unique TCR beta sequences from some 180 million T cells. Several DR-DQ haplotypes were treated as single units for association and clustering because of strong linkage in the cohort. The T cell repertoires of under 750 subjects were profiled by immunosequencing and related to cytomegalovirus serostatus. Rather than drawing on any new phenotypic data, the later analysis identified candidate immune exposures from TCR beta sequences and the way those sequences occurred across donors. The number of donors typed differed by locus, with 629-630 for A, B, C, DRB1 and DQB1, more than 500 for DQA1, 606 for DPA1, and 400 to 490 for DPB1. On average, around 200,000 unique TCR beta nucleotide sequences were sequenced per donor among 350 to 400 genotyped donors of the cohort, with 15% to 20% of those sequences being non-productive. An early release that covered fewer than 750 HLA-typed donors contained approximately 320 gigabases of sequencing data and 70 million to 100 million unique TCR sequences. In a later analysis, previously published TCR beta repertoires from roughly 710 donors were re-analyzed and high-resolution HLA genotyping was added so that TCR occurrence patterns could be studied. Besides the first cohort of 550 to 750 subjects, a separate validation cohort made up of roughly 120 different subjects was used. To predict cytomegalovirus infection status, the study brought together high-throughput TCR immunosequencing, statistical association of individual TCRs with disease status, and machine learning. Of the 398 genotyped donors, roughly 76% were placed in the genetic ancestry cluster associated with self-reported Caucasian donors. Donor age, sex, ethnicity and CMV serostatus were collected together with the repertoire data. Both class I and class II loci were covered by HLA typing, at four-digit resolution. In a later genetic analysis, genome-wide SNP genotypes for about three fifths of the roughly 670 donors were used, and that subset was treated as a discovery cohort. The study aimed to test whether cataloging public T cell receptors could reveal signatures of past pathogen exposure. Every discovery cohort repertoire had been produced on one sequencing platform. In an earlier analysis of 550 to 700 of the donors, high-throughput TCR beta sequencing was used to judge whether each TCR beta V gene segment behaved as functional or pseudogenic. What the authors observed across the whole study: It was suggested by the authors that the approach could potentially be generalized to other disease states and immunological phenotypes. In an earlier analysis of 450 to 750 of the donors, most TCR beta V segments appeared in productive rearrangements about 87% or about 30% of the time, broadly matching IMGT annotations. Most CMV-associated TCR beta chains appeared to be HLA-restricted in a later analysis, and the HLA associations seemed to be driven largely by CMV exposure. Some IMGT-functional V segments, including TRBV6-2 and TRBV6-3, could not be told apart with the 87-base-pair reads, so those segments were excluded. The cohort was sequenced for TCR beta chains only, and without alpha or paired-chain data the features that could be detected were limited. The classifier was reported to diagnose cytomegalovirus status with high specificity and sensitivity in both the original and validation cohorts. A further reported finding was that TCR beta sequences accurately predicted the HLA-A and HLA-B alleles for most subjects in the first cohort. Sequencing depth was assumed to be roughly uniform across donors in the presence/absence analyses, though that assumption may not hold. For the cohort, immune exposure information was limited to CMV serostatus. Most TCR sequences were observed very rarely across donors, whereas some public TCRs were present in many individuals. The study gave a list of some 150 TCR beta chains associated with cytomegalovirus. In a later analysis, more than 15,000 TCR beta sequences were associated with specific HLA alleles at a false discovery rate of 0.05. In a later genetic analysis, fewer N-insertions in productive TCRs were reported among donors in an Asian-associated ancestry cluster than the approximately 710-donor mean. Three of the identified cytomegalovirus-associated TCR beta chains were confirmed in vitro to be specific for cytomegalovirus antigens. A later genetic analysis associated a missense DCLRE1C variant with V-gene and J-gene trimming of TCR beta chains, and an independent cohort replicated the association. The earlier analysis of a few hundred of the donors excluded some 15 rarely observed V segments, including chromosome 9 orphons, because counts were too low. Several of the top co-occurrence clusters appeared to be linked to parvovirus B19, influenza, CMV and Epstein-Barr virus, according to a later analysis. A cluster of highly shared sequence variants was judged likely to represent a technical artifact of the sequencing pipeline. Because some donors lacked HLA typing at each locus, the association tests relied only on the typed subset. In a later analysis, TCR association rates were found to vary across HLA loci, with the most associated TCRs seen for DRB1 alleles and the fewest for HLA-C alleles. Linkage disequilibrium might explain the correlated functional status among segregating V segments, but an unknown experimental factor could not be ruled out. A later analysis found that HLA-associated TCR beta chains were more clonally expanded and had lower generation probabilities than equally common non-associated chains. Assigning TCR associations to individual alleles was difficult when HLA alleles, especially DR and DQ, strongly co-occurred.

The V end loses 1 base and the J end loses 3 bases, and a stretch of 12 bases separates them. From a lookup of the germline V gene, CDR1 and CDR2 are LGHNA and YSLEER. Including the terminal cysteine and phenylalanine, the CDR3 comprises 15 residues. The kept DNA is CDR3 alone, 45 bases in frame from the first base. The cohort consisted of fewer than 700 healthy bone marrow donors. Cohort members were all nominally healthy when sampled, although unrecorded immune exposures were likely present. The donor tested CMV seropositive, placing the donor among the 250 to 350 seropositive members of the cohort. Every donor gave a peripheral blood sample, and the peripheral blood mononuclear cells from that sample were used for TCR beta sequencing. Genomic DNA was extracted from the blood cell samples with the Qiagen DNeasy Blood Extraction Kit. The method behind the library was the immunoSEQ multiplex PCR assay. The multiplex PCR relied on a mix of 60 forward primers for TCR Vbeta segments and 13 reverse primers for TCR Jbeta segments. A multiplex PCR assay on genomic DNA amplified the CDR3 region of rearranged TCR beta genes. Amplified TCR beta libraries were sequenced as 87-base-pair reads on the Illumina HiSeq System. On the study's bioinformatics: Across the roughly 600 repertoires, a later analysis counted some 80 million unique TCR beta chains, 9.5 million to 12 million of which were shared by at least two donors. A nearest-neighbor algorithm error-corrected the raw reads and collapsed the reads into unique sequences, merging closely related sequences to remove PCR and sequencing errors. Alignment of CDR3 sequences to IMGT reference sequences was used to assign V, D and J gene segments. For a sequence to be retained, a match of at least six nucleotides to both a V gene segment and a J gene segment was required. A rearrangement was called productive if the CDR3 had no stop codons and remained in frame with V and J, and every other rearrangement was called non-productive. Following IMGT convention, CDR3 was defined as the stretch from the second conserved V-encoded cysteine up to the conserved J-encoded phenylalanine. The earlier analysis of some 540 of the donors excluded any sequence lacking an unambiguous match to a single V gene segment. In an earlier analysis of around 590 of the donors, a V segment was called functional when productive rearrangements were above 56.7%, and segregating when the standard deviation between donors exceeded 5%. To diagnose cytomegalovirus status from the catalog of TCR beta chain sequences, a statistical classification framework was built. V and J gene assignment, in a later analysis, came from comparing TCR nucleotide sequences with IMGT/GENE-DB human TR gene sequences. The TCRdist pipeline was used in a later analysis to assign CDR3 sequences and most-parsimonious VDJ recombination scenarios. In a later analysis, each TCR beta chain was defined by its CDR3 amino acid sequence together with its V-gene family, and reads lacking a unique V-gene family were excluded. A later analysis removed 500 to 600 highly shared, low-generation-probability nucleotide sequences to deal with suspected cross-contamination and a sequencing artifact. For each public chain, a later analysis derived a clonal expansion index from normalized ranks of inferred template counts within each repertoire. A later analysis computed generation probabilities with a VDJ recombination model fitted to out-of-frame rearrangements, and checked the results against IGoR. In a later analysis, TCR-TCR, TCR-HLA and TCR-CMV co-occurrence was scored with hypergeometric tests, and a repertoire-size bias correction was applied to TCR pairs. False discovery rates were estimated in a later analysis by permuting HLA or CMV assignments 20 times. In a later analysis, co-occurring TCRs were grouped using DBSCAN, with TCRdist sequence similarity added in when clustering inside HLA-allele-positive subsets. Repertoires with fewer than 30,000 or more than 120,000 public chains, plus five repertoires with anomalous nucleotide sharing, were excluded from co-occurrence clustering. TCRdb limited this immuneACCESS table to in-frame rearrangements with V and J called. A share of clones is missing; checked studies link under half to unresolved V genes, and the rest is unexplained. That table furnishes V, J and clone size, whereas the DNA furnished D and trimming. The table for this sample lists 150,000 to 200,000 clones; about four fifths of them were counted only once. About 10% of the sample goes to the ten largest clones.

About this clone itself: Which antigen it targets is not known. Base qualities were left out, and no much larger clone turns up one base away.

The sample comprised PBMCs. The receptor was derived from a man aged 50 to 60 in good health and CMV-seropositive. The rearranged chain carries TRBV4-3 and TRBJ1-2, and the D gene may be TRBD1, 6 bases matching. The CDR3 loop reads CASSQGPQGDYGYTF. The sequenced DNA: TGCGCCAGCAGCCAAGGCCCACAGGGCGACTATGGCTACACCTTC.